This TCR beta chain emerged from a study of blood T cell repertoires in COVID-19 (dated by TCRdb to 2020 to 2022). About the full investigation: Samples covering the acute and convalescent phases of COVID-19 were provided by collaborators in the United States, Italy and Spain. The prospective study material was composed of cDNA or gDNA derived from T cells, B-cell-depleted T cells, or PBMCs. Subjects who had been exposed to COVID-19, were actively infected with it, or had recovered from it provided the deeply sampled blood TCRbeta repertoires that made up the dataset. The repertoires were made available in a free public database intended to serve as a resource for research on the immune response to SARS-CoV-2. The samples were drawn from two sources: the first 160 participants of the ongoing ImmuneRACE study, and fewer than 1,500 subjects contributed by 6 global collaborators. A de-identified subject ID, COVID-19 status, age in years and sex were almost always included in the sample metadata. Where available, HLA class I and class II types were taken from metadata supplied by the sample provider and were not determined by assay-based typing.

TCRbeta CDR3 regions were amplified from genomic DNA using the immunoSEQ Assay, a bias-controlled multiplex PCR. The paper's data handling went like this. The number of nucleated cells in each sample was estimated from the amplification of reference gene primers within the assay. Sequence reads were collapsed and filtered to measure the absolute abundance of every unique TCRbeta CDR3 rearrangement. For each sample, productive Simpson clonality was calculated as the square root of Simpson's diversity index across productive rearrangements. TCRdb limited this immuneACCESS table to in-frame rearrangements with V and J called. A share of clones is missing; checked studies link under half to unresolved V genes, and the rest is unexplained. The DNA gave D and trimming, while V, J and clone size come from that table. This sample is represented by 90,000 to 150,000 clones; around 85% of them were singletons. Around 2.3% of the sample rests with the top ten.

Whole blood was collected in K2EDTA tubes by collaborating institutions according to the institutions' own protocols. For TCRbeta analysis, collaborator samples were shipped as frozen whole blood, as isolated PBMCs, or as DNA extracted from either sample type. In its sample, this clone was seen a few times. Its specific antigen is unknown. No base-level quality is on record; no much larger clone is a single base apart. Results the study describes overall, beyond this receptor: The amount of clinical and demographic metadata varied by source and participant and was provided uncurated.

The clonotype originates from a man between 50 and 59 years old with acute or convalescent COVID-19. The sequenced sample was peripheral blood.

This receptor has the CDR3 CASSQDGGTEAFF. The DNA is as follows: TGTGCCAGCAGCCAGGACGGGGGAACTGAAGCTTTCTTT. The rearranged segments are TRBV4-2 and TRBJ1-1; D gene: possibly TRBD1, on 5 matching bases. The CDR3 contains 13 residues, cysteine and phenylalanine counted. Left in the record is the CDR3 DNA by itself, 39 bases read in frame from the first base. CDR1 and CDR2 (LGHNA, YNFKEQ) derive from the germline V gene. V is pared back by 3 bases and J by 5 bases, with 10 bases lying between the germline termini.